Sequencing of this T cell receptor (beta chain) was carried out in a study of blood T cell repertoires in COVID-19. This CDR3 has 16 amino acids. Germline V gives CDR1 KGHSH, CDR2 LQKENI. Germline trimming cut 3 bases from V and 6 bases from J; bases unmatched to any gene: 8. Sequencing was performed with immunoSEQ multiplex PCR; in TCRdb, only in-frame clones are kept and a portion is missing. The sample lists under 500,000 clones, approximately 92% occurring once. Across about two dozen US areas, participants ranged in age from 18 to 89 years. Donors in Cohort 3 who had recovered were those with two negative PCRs, healthcare professional clearance, or resolution of their symptoms.

This sequence originates from a man aged 30 to 45 who had recovered from COVID-19. The V and J genes are TRBV18 and TRBJ1-5; 10 bases line up with TRBD1. The sample consisted of PBMCs or T cells enriched from blood (not recorded which). CDR3 DNA: TGTGCCAGCTCACCGGCCGGACAGGGGGGCGTTCAGCCCCAGCATTTT. Its protein product is CASSPAGQGGVQPQHF. Combining the CDR3 with reference TRBV18 and TRBJ1-5 gives the whole variable domain NAGVMQNPRHLVRRRGQEARLRCSPMKGHSHVYWYRQLPEEGLKFMVYLQKENIIDESGMPKERFSAEFPKEGPSILRIQQVVRGDSAAYFCASSPAGQGGVQPQHFGDGTRLSIL.